The clone carrying this TCR beta chain has a handful of counts. This specimen belongs to a study of blood T cells in healthy people across ages. Whole-study context: Every two T cells gave about one barcoded beta molecule via template switching.

The ends lost 5 bases at V and 3 bases at J; junction bases unmatched: 8. CDR1 SGHAT and CDR2 FQNNGV come from the germline V gene. This CDR3 comprises 16 residues. It was with a sample-barcoded 5' primer and a J-beta primer mix that a second PCR of roughly 7 to 12 cycles was run. Each cDNA was tagged by a template-switch adaptor containing 12 random nucleotides. TCRdb re-analysed the 5' RACE reads in MiXCR, keeping a single row per CDR3 protein. The repertoire consists of 1.8 million or so distinct CDR3 sequences, with 39% occurring once and the leading ten covering more than 20%. The study recruited healthy Caucasian donors from Russia who were aged about 6 to 95. Per individual sample, total RNA of at least 5 micrograms was extracted.

This sequence originates from a human donor in good health. The rearrangement uses TRBV11-2 and TRBJ2-7; 12 bases are shared with TRBD2. The sample taken for sequencing was blood. Here the CDR3 reads CASSPRTSGAFYEQYF. In nucleotides, the CDR3 is TGTGCCAGCAGCCCCCGGACTAGCGGGGCCTTCTACGAGCAGTACTTC.